These 3 T cell receptor beta chains came from one sample sequenced in a study of blood T cells in healthy people across ages. The authors ran a second PCR of about 6 to 11 cycles using a sample-barcoded 5' primer and a J-beta primer mix. MiXCR, run by TCRdb on the 5' RACE reads, gives a single entry per CDR3 protein. The table shows around 1.1 million distinct CDR3 sequences, with approximately 38% occurring only once. The sequenced material came from blood. These receptors were obtained from a man younger than 35 in good health.

This chain links TRBV7-9 with TRBJ2-7, with 8 bases lining up with TRBD1. Germline lookup yields CDR1 SEHNR and CDR2 FQNEAQ (reference sequence). With V trimmed by 6 bases and J by 3 bases, 10 bases remained unmatched. The CDR3 contains 15 residues. Here the CDR3 reads CASRAHDRGDYEQYF. CDR3 sequence (DNA): TGTGCCAGCAGAGCCCACGACAGGGGAGACTACGAGCAGTACTTC.

The chain joins TRBV2 to TRBJ1-2; D may be TRBD1 (6 bases). Germline values: CDR1 SNHLY, CDR2 FYNNEI. The CDR3 covers 15 residues. V lost 5 bases and J lost 6, with 19 bases in between. CDR3 bases: TGTGCCAGCAGTTATATCACAGGGTCCCAGGATGGCTACACCTTC. Its translation: CASSYITGSQDGYTF.

In its sample, this clonotype was seen a few times. This chain uses TRBV10-2 with TRBJ1-4; D may be TRBD1 (5 bases). With 0 bases removed from V and 8 bases from J, the gap between germline ends came to 10 bases. The CDR3 has 14 amino acids. CDR1 and CDR2 from the germline V gene are WSHSY and SAAADI. DNA for the CDR3: TGCGCCAGCAGTGAGTCGGGGCTCGGGGAAAAACTGTTTTTT. Its protein is CASSESGLGEKLFF.